The rows below give T cell receptor beta chains drawn from one sample of a study of PD-1 blockade in classical Hodgkin lymphoma. Assay used: immunoSEQ multiplex PCR; TCRdb lists only in-frame clones, some missing. The repertoire holds over 60,000 clones, with about 90% as singletons. Sequencing used peripheral blood mononuclear cells (PBMCs), obtained before the fourth cycle of nivolumab. The receptors were gathered from a human donor with classical Hodgkin lymphoma. The CDR3 runs from the conserved cysteine through the conserved F or W. The D gene is left open where the match is weak. Not all rows give a size; the values are once, few, many and, for expanded clones, a class.

cdr3_length	clone_size	v_call	j_call	d_call	cdr3_aa	cdr3_nt
12	NA	TRBV30	TRBJ2-7	NA	CAWRPRDYEQYF	TGTGCCTGGAGACCCCGAGACTACGAGCAGTACTTC
15	NA	TRBV19	TRBJ2-3	TRBD2	CASRSGTSGRDTQYF	TGTGCCAGTCGATCCGGGACTAGCGGGAGAGATACGCAGTATTTT
15	once	TRBV6-5	TRBJ2-1	TRBD2	CASSYSRGLLNEQFF	TGTGCCAGCAGTTACTCGAGGGGACTACTCAATGAGCAGTTCTTC
16	NA	TRBV5-1	TRBJ1-1	NA	CASSPRGGPEGTEAFF	TGCGCCAGCAGCCCGCGGGGGGGCCCAGAAGGCACTGAAGCTTTCTTT
13	NA	TRBV18	TRBJ2-2	TRBD1	CASSPGTAGELFF	TGTGCCAGCTCACCAGGGACAGCCGGGGAGCTGTTTTTT
15	NA	TRBV6-1	TRBJ1-1	NA	CASRSYLGMNTEAFF	TGTGCCAGCAGGTCCTATTTAGGGATGAACACTGAAGCTTTCTTT
14	NA	TRBV19	TRBJ1-5	NA	CASSMGPSNQPQHF	TGTGCCAGTAGTATGGGGCCCTCCAATCAGCCCCAGCATTTT
13	few	TRBV19	TRBJ1-5	TRBD1	CASSPQGDQPQHF	TGTGCCAGTAGTCCCCAGGGGGATCAGCCCCAGCATTTT
11	NA	TRBV5-6	TRBJ1-1	NA	CASSFGTEAFF	TGTGCCAGCAGCTTCGGCACTGAAGCTTTCTTT
13	NA	TRBV5-6	TRBJ2-7	NA	CASSSGMTYEQYF	TGTGCCAGCAGTTCAGGGATGACCTACGAGCAGTACTTC
15	NA	TRBV2	TRBJ1-3	TRBD1	CASSGQGWTGNTIYF	TGTGCCAGCAGCGGACAGGGTTGGACTGGAAACACCATATATTTT
16	NA	TRBV28	TRBJ2-7	TRBD2	CASSFSLAGLTYEQYF	TGTGCCAGCAGTTTCTCCCTAGCGGGGTTAACCTACGAGCAGTACTTC
12	NA	TRBV7-9	TRBJ1-3	NA	CASSLTGDTIYF	TGTGCCAGCAGCCTCACCGGGGACACCATATATTTT
16	NA	TRBV5-4	TRBJ2-7	NA	CASSWVGSGFSYEQYF	TGTGCCAGCAGCTGGGTGGGTTCAGGATTCTCCTACGAGCAGTACTTC
13	NA	TRBV6-5	TRBJ1-1	NA	CASSGGAYTEAFF	TGTGCCAGCAGTGGGGGGGCTTACACTGAAGCTTTCTTT
13	once	TRBV18	TRBJ1-1	NA	CASSPGGDTEAFF	TGTGCCAGCTCACCCGGGGGGGACACTGAAGCTTTCTTT
12	NA	TRBV2	TRBJ1-1	TRBD1	CASRWDRTEAFF	TGTGCCAGCAGATGGGACAGGACTGAAGCTTTCTTT
13	NA	TRBV7-6	TRBJ2-7	NA	CASSFNPSYEQYF	TGTGCCAGCAGCTTTAACCCATCTTACGAGCAGTACTTC
13	NA	TRBV6-1	TRBJ1-5	NA	CASSEWDGQPQHF	TGTGCCAGCAGTGAATGGGATGGTCAGCCCCAGCATTTT
17	NA	TRBV2	TRBJ1-4	TRBD1	CATWTGANKGDNEKLFF	TGTGCCACCTGGACAGGGGCGAACAAGGGGGATAATGAAAAACTGTTTTTT
12	once	TRBV15	TRBJ1-1	NA	CATSRPETEAFF	TGTGCCACCAGCAGACCTGAGACTGAAGCTTTCTTT
15	NA	TRBV14	TRBJ1-1	NA	CASSRRAPFGTEAFF	TGTGCCAGCAGCCGGAGGGCTCCTTTTGGTACTGAAGCTTTCTTT
13	NA	TRBV6-1	TRBJ2-7	NA	CASSGYRIVEQYF	TGTGCCAGCAGTGGGTACAGAATCGTCGAGCAGTACTTC
13	NA	TRBV5-1	TRBJ2-2	NA	CASSFGATGELFF	TGCGCCAGCAGCTTCGGTGCCACCGGGGAGCTGTTTTTT
16	NA	TRBV4-1	TRBJ1-4	TRBD1	CASSQGDRRVNEKLFF	TGCGCCAGCAGCCAAGGGGACAGGAGGGTTAATGAAAAACTGTTTTTT
13	NA	TRBV6-5	TRBJ1-1	NA	CASKGGGNTEAFF	TGTGCCAGCAAAGGGGGGGGGAACACTGAAGCTTTCTTT
15	NA	TRBV6-6	TRBJ2-7	TRBD1	CASSSGTGVVYEQYF	TGTGCCAGCAGTTCCGGGACAGGGGTCGTCTACGAGCAGTACTTC
13	NA	TRBV4-1	TRBJ1-1	NA	CASSQPGSVEAFF	TGCGCCAGCAGCCAGCCGGGGTCCGTAGAAGCTTTCTTT
16	NA	TRBV2	TRBJ1-3	TRBD1	CASIGLPGGTGNTIYF	TGTGCCAGCATCGGTCTCCCAGGGGGGACAGGAAACACCATATATTTT
15	NA	TRBV4-1	TRBJ1-5	NA	CASSQAGRTDESQHF	TGCGCCAGCAGCCAAGCAGGGAGGACCGACGAGTCCCAGCATTTT
15	NA	TRBV27	TRBJ2-3	TRBD2	CASSLGASGTDTQYF	TGTGCCAGCAGTTTAGGGGCTAGCGGAACAGATACGCAGTATTTT
13	NA	TRBV7-9	TRBJ2-5	NA	CASTGGPQETQYF	TGTGCCTCCACCGGAGGGCCCCAAGAGACCCAGTACTTC
13	NA	TRBV7-9	TRBJ2-3	TRBD1	CASSGSRGDTQYF	TGTGCCAGCAGCGGGAGCAGGGGGGATACGCAGTATTTT
15	NA	TRBV11-2	TRBJ1-1	NA	CASSTDWGKNTEAFF	TGTGCCAGCAGCACAGATTGGGGAAAGAACACTGAAGCTTTCTTT
16	NA	TRBV7-2	TRBJ2-1	NA	CASSLTLLGPTNEQFF	TGTGCCAGCAGCTTAACCCTTCTTGGTCCCACCAATGAGCAGTTCTTC
15	NA	TRBV4-1	TRBJ2-1	TRBD2	CASSQVLAGDNEQFF	TGCGCCAGCAGCCAAGTGCTAGCGGGTGACAATGAGCAGTTCTTC
13	once	TRBV19	TRBJ2-7	TRBD2	CASRTSLGDEQYF	TGTGCCAGCCGGACTAGCCTTGGCGACGAGCAGTACTTC
14	NA	TRBV6-6	TRBJ2-7	NA	CASSYMQGSYEQYF	TGTGCCAGCAGTTACATGCAGGGGTCCTACGAGCAGTACTTC
15	NA	TRBV7-9	TRBJ2-2	TRBD1	CASRPGQVAPGELFF	TGTGCCAGCAGACCGGGACAGGTGGCCCCCGGGGAGCTGTTTTTT
14	NA	TRBV11-2	TRBJ1-3	NA	CASSPAGTGNTIYF	TGTGCCAGCAGTCCGGCGGGGACCGGAAACACCATATATTTT
18	NA	TRBV9	TRBJ1-2	NA	CASSVANSDIGKNYGYTF	TGTGCCAGCAGCGTAGCTAATAGTGATATAGGGAAGAACTATGGCTACACCTTC
15	NA	TRBV18	TRBJ2-5	NA	CASSRASGGEETQYF	TGTGCCAGCTCACGGGCTAGTGGAGGGGAAGAGACCCAGTACTTC
14	NA	TRBV7-9	TRBJ2-7	NA	CASSPPLSSYEQYF	TGTGCCAGCAGCCCCCCCCTCAGCTCCTACGAGCAGTACTTC
16	NA	TRBV6-5	TRBJ1-6	NA	CASSYSTQRVVSPLHF	TGTGCCAGCAGTTACTCGACACAGAGGGTTGTTTCACCCCTCCACTTT
14	NA	TRBV7-6	TRBJ2-5	NA	CASSLRRVPRTQYF	TGTGCCAGCAGCCTACGACGGGTTCCGCGGACCCAGTACTTC
15	NA	TRBV15	TRBJ2-7	TRBD2	CATSRDYSGGPQQYF	TGTGCCACCAGCAGAGATTATAGCGGGGGACCCCAGCAGTACTTC
14	NA	TRBV18	TRBJ1-5	NA	CASSPSYSNQPQHF	TGTGCCAGCTCACCGAGCTATAGCAATCAGCCCCAGCATTTT
13	NA	TRBV6-5	TRBJ2-3	NA	CASSYSPQGSQYF	TGTGCCAGCAGTTACTCCCCCCAGGGGTCGCAGTATTTT
13	NA	TRBV27	TRBJ1-5	NA	CATRRTSNQPQHF	TGTGCCACTCGGCGGACATCAAATCAGCCCCAGCATTTT
13	once	TRBV27	TRBJ2-2	NA	CASSLSRAGELFF	TGTGCCAGCAGTTTATCCAGGGCCGGGGAGCTGTTTTTT
13	NA	TRBV18	TRBJ2-5	NA	CASSPRTEETQYF	TGTGCCAGCTCACCACGGACTGAGGAGACCCAGTACTTC
15	NA	TRBV9	TRBJ2-3	TRBD2	CASTRTSGATDTQYF	TGTGCCAGCACGCGGACTAGCGGGGCCACAGATACGCAGTATTTT
14	NA	TRBV5-6	TRBJ2-3	TRBD2	CASSLSSGADTQYF	TGTGCCAGCAGCTTGTCTAGCGGCGCAGATACGCAGTATTTT